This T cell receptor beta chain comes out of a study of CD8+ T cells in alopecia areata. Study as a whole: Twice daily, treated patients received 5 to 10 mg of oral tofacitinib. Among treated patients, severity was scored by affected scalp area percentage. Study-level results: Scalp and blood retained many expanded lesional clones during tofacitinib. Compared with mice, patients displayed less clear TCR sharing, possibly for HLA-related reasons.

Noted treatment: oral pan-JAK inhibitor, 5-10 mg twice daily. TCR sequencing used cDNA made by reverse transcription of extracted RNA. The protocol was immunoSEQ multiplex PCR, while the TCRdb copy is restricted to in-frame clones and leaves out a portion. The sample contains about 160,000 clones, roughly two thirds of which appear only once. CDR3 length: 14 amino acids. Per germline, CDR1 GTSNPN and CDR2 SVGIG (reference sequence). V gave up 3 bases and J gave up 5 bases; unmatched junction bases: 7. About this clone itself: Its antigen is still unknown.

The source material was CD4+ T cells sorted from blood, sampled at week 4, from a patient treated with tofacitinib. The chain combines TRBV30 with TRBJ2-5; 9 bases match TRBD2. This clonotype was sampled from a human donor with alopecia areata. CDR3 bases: TGTGCCTGGAGCATAGGACTAGCGTGGGAGACCCAGTACTTC. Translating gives CAWSIGLAWETQYF.